The T cell receptor beta chain described here comes from a study of blood T cell repertoires in COVID-19. Study-level information: The United States, Italy and Spain were the sources of the acute and convalescent COVID-19 samples.

Assay: immunoSEQ multiplex PCR; the TCRdb copy retains only in-frame clones and omits some. The sample records about 140,000 clones, over 70% being singletons. CDR3 length: 16 residues. Germline assignment: CDR1 SGDLS and CDR2 YYNGEE. The V segment lost 0 bases and the J segment 9 bases; nucleotides outside the gene matches: 4. The chain uses TRBV9 and TRBJ2-1, with 15 bases that match TRBD2. The clonotype originates from a man in his 60s with active or convalescent COVID-19. Sequencing used peripheral blood. For the CDR3, the DNA is TGTGCCAGCAGCGTAGACGGACTAGCGGGAGGGCTTGAGCAGTTCTTC. Translating gives CASSVDGLAGGLEQFF.